This is a list of T cell receptor beta chains from one sample in a study of blood T cell repertoires in COVID-19. Profiling relied on immunoSEQ multiplex PCR, and the TCRdb table lists in-frame clones only, not all of them. The sample contains about 240,000 clones, about 86% of which appear only once. Sequencing was done on a sample of peripheral blood. These receptor sequences come from a woman of 80 years or more with acute or convalescent COVID-19. Both conserved end residues are part of each CDR3. The D gene is left open where the match is weak. A row's size may be missing; if present it is once, few, many or a size class.

abundance	j_gene	d_gene	v_gene	CDR3aa	CDR3nt
.	TRBJ1-1	.	TRBV7-2	CASSRPGVRTEAFF	TGTGCCAGCAGCCGCCCCGGGGTAAGAACTGAAGCTTTCTTT
.	TRBJ2-7	.	TRBV18	CASSFLARSHEQYF	TGTGCCAGCTCATTTTTGGCTAGATCCCACGAGCAGTACTTC
.	TRBJ2-3	.	TRBV3-1/TRBV3-2	CASSQEGLNTQYF	TGTGCCAGCAGCCAAGAGGGGCTGAATACGCAGTATTTT
.	TRBJ2-2	.	TRBV28	CASSPTYRALRTGELFF	TGTGCCAGCAGTCCAACATACAGGGCCCTGAGAACCGGGGAGCTGTTTTTT
.	TRBJ1-1	TRBD1	TRBV18	CASSPRDRRPGTEAFF	TGTGCCAGCTCACCACGGGACAGACGCCCCGGCACTGAAGCTTTCTTT
.	TRBJ2-3	.	TRBV12-3/TRBV12-4	CASSTGWSDTQYF	TGTGCCAGCAGCACAGGGTGGTCGGATACGCAGTATTTT
.	TRBJ2-1	.	TRBV28	CASRLGAHEQFF	TGTGCCAGCAGGTTGGGGGCCCATGAGCAGTTCTTC
.	TRBJ2-2	TRBD1	TRBV4-2	CASSQDRLGQGKGGELFF	TGTGCCAGCAGCCAAGATCGGTTGGGACAGGGGAAGGGCGGGGAGCTGTTTTTT
.	TRBJ2-7	TRBD2	TRBV5-5	CARSGGGVAYEQYF	TGTGCCCGCAGCGGGGGGGGAGTAGCCTACGAGCAGTACTTC
once	TRBJ1-3	TRBD1	TRBV7-9	CASSYRSGTGVGNTIYF	TGTGCCAGCAGCTATCGGTCCGGGACAGGGGTTGGAAACACCATATATTTT
.	TRBJ1-5	TRBD1	TRBV19	CASSIAGGSNQPQHF	TGTGCCAGTAGTATTGCAGGGGGTAGCAATCAGCCCCAGCATTTT
.	TRBJ2-1	TRBD1	TRBV6-5	CASDRDAYNEQFF	TGTGCCAGTGACAGGGACGCATACAATGAGCAGTTCTTC
.	TRBJ1-2	.	TRBV28	CASSPAPQGVNYGYTF	TGTGCCAGCAGTCCCGCCCCACAGGGTGTTAACTATGGCTACACCTTC
.	TRBJ2-5	.	TRBV5-1	CASSFAAGQQETQYF	TGCGCCAGCAGCTTTGCCGCAGGACAGCAAGAGACCCAGTACTTC
.	TRBJ2-7	.	TRBV5-1	CASSPGLSYEQYF	TGCGCCAGCAGCCCTGGCCTCAGCTACGAGCAGTACTTC
.	TRBJ2-5	TRBD1	TRBV6-5	CASSYSGTGGETQYF	TGTGCCAGCAGTTACTCCGGGACAGGAGGAGAGACCCAGTACTTC
.	TRBJ1-4	.	TRBV28	CATHRSGGNEKLFF	TGTGCCACCCACAGGTCTGGGGGGAATGAAAAACTGTTTTTT
.	TRBJ1-6	.	TRBV5-1	CASTPSGQDNSPLHF	TGCGCCAGCACCCCATCGGGACAAGATAATTCACCCCTCCACTTT
.	TRBJ1-2	.	TRBV7-8	CASSPQGNYGYTF	TGTGCCAGCAGCCCTCAGGGGAACTATGGCTACACCTTC
.	TRBJ2-1	.	TRBV2	CAIGRGWSNNEQFF	TGTGCCATCGGCCGGGGGTGGTCCAACAATGAGCAGTTCTTC
.	TRBJ2-2	.	TRBV2	CASSLDTGELFF	TGTGCCAGCAGCTTAGACACCGGGGAGCTGTTTTTT
.	TRBJ1-5	.	TRBV7-3	CASSLQGGQPQHF	TGTGCCAGCAGCTTGCAGGGCGGTCAGCCCCAGCATTTT
.	TRBJ2-7	.	TRBV7-2	CASSLGATEQYF	TGTGCCAGCAGCTTAGGGGCAACCGAGCAGTACTTC
few	TRBJ1-1	TRBD1	TRBV2	CASSPTGAGNTEAFF	TGTGCCAGCAGTCCGACAGGGGCGGGAAACACTGAAGCTTTCTTT
.	TRBJ2-2	TRBD1	TRBV11-2	CASRRGTGNTGELFF	TGTGCCTCGCGGCGCGGGACAGGCAACACCGGGGAGCTGTTTTTT
few	TRBJ1-5	.	TRBV2	CASSEVNSNQPQHF	TGTGCCAGCAGTGAAGTCAATAGCAATCAGCCCCAGCATTTT
once	TRBJ2-3	.	TRBV30	CAWSPPGRGTDTQYF	TGTGCCTGGAGTCCCCCAGGCCGAGGCACAGATACGCAGTATTTT
.	TRBJ2-1	.	TRBV10-3	CAIRNSLNGDYNEQFF	TGTGCCATCAGGAATTCACTAAACGGGGATTACAATGAGCAGTTCTTC
once	TRBJ2-7	.	TRBV18	CASSPPSQAYEQYF	TGTGCCAGCTCACCACCGTCGCAAGCTTACGAGCAGTACTTC
few	TRBJ1-3	.	TRBV2	CASSDEGRGLSGNTIYF	TGTGCCAGCAGTGATGAGGGCAGGGGCCTCTCTGGAAACACCATATATTTT
.	TRBJ2-7	TRBD2	TRBV20-1	CSASAGGGPRSQYF	TGCAGTGCTAGTGCTGGCGGGGGGCCTCGAAGTCAGTACTTC
.	TRBJ2-3	TRBD2	TRBV6-1	CASSEPSGGPTDTQYF	TGTGCCAGCAGTGAGCCTAGCGGGGGGCCAACAGATACGCAGTATTTT
.	TRBJ1-2	TRBD1	TRBV5-4	CASSLGPGTGSNYGYTF	TGTGCCAGCAGCTTGGGGCCCGGGACAGGGTCTAACTATGGCTACACCTTC
.	TRBJ2-1	.	TRBV19	CASSNQGGVHYNEQFF	TGTGCCAGTAGTAACCAAGGGGGGGTACACTACAATGAGCAGTTCTTC
.	TRBJ2-2	.	TRBV19	CASSPQVRGDLFF	TGTGCCAGTAGTCCCCAGGTCAGGGGAGATCTGTTTTTT
.	TRBJ2-2	TRBD2	TRBV12-3/TRBV12-4	CASRAGAGELFF	TGTGCCAGCAGAGCGGGAGCCGGGGAGCTGTTTTTT
once	TRBJ1-4	TRBD1	TRBV7-8	CASSLPGQGRREKLFF	TGTGCCAGCAGCTTACCAGGACAGGGGAGACGCGAAAAACTGTTTTTT
.	TRBJ1-2	.	TRBV5-1	CASSHPPTGDYGYTF	TGCGCCAGCAGCCACCCACCCACAGGAGACTATGGCTACACCTTC
.	TRBJ1-6	.	TRBV7-9	CASSRENSPLHF	TGTGCCAGCAGCCGAGAGAATTCACCCCTCCACTTT
few	TRBJ1-6	.	TRBV5-1	CASSPGGGNSPLHF	TGCGCCAGCAGCCCTGGGGGGGGTAATTCACCCCTCCACTTT
few	TRBJ2-7	.	TRBV28	CASGGYEQYF	TGTGCCAGCGGAGGCTACGAGCAGTACTTC
.	TRBJ1-1	.	TRBV18	CASSSNRDTEAFF	TGTGCCAGCTCATCGAACAGGGACACTGAAGCTTTCTTT
.	TRBJ2-5	TRBD1	TRBV27	CASSFTRPDRGGSGTQYF	TGTGCCAGCAGTTTCACACGCCCAGACAGGGGGGGATCCGGGACCCAGTACTTC